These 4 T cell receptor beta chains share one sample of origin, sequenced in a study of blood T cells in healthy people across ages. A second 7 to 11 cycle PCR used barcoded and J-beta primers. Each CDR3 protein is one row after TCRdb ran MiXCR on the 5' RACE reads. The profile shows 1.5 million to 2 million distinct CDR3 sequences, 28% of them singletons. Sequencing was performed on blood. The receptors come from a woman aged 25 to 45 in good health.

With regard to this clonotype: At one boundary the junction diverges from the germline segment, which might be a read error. The CDR3 loop reads CTISEPGQKGETQYF. CDR3 bases: TGTACCATCAGCGAACCGGGACAGAAGGGAGAGACCCAGTACTTC. The V and J genes are TRBV10-3 and TRBJ2-5; 7 bases map to TRBD1. The CDR3 is 15 amino acids. Germline V gene lookup returns CDR1 ENHRY and CDR2 SYGVKD.

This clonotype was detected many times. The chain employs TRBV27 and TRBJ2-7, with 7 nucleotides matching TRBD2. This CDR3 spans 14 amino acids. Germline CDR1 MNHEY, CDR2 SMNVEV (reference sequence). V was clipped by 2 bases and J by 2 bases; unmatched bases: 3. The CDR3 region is CASSLAGVAYEQYF. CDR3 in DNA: TGTGCCAGCAGTTTAGCGGGAGTTGCCTACGAGCAGTACTTC.

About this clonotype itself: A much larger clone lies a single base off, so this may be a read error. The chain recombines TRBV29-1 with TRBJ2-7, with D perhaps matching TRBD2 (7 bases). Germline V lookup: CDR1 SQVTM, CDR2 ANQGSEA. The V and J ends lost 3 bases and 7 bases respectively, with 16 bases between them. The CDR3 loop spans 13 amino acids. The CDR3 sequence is CSVEEGGGNEQYF. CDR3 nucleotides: TGCAGCGTTGAGGAAGGCGGGGGCAATGAGCAGTACTTC.

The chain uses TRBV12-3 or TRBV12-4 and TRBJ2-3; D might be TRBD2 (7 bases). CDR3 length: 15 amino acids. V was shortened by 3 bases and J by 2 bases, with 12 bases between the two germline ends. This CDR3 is CASSLGGPNTDTQYF. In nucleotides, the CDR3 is TGTGCCAGCAGTTTGGGGGGGCCGAACACAGATACGCAGTATTTT.